This T cell receptor beta chain was captured by sequencing in a study of blood T cell repertoires in COVID-19. Study in general: T cells, B-cell-depleted T cells, or PBMCs supplied cDNA or gDNA.

Assay: immunoSEQ multiplex PCR; the TCRdb copy retains only in-frame clones and omits some. The sample consists of about 170,000 clones, 70% to 90% of them appearing once. This clone has just a few counts. The CDR3 runs 12 residues. V dropped 3 bases and J dropped 1 base, with 6 bases sitting between them. CDR1 is GTSNPN and CDR2 is SVGIG in the germline V gene (reference sequence). The source material was peripheral blood. This receptor was obtained from a woman older than 75 in a cohort sampled during active or convalescent COVID-19. V and J are TRBV30 and TRBJ2-5; no clear D gene. CDR3 DNA: TGTGCCTGGAGCGTCCTCCAAGAGACCCAGTACTTC. Amino acid sequence: CAWSVLQETQYF.